This entry is about one TCR beta chain. RNA totalling about 0.5 to 1 ug underwent reverse transcription with random hexamers. An immunoSEQ multiplex PCR amplified TCR beta CDR3 over 54 Vbeta and 13 Jbeta. One entry per CDR3 protein, called by TCRdb with MiXCR from the immunoSEQ multiplex PCR reads. The sample contains some 190,000 distinct CDR3 sequences, roughly 94% of which appear only once. V was shortened by 8 bases and J by 1 base, with 14 bases between the two germline ends. This CDR3 has 14 amino acids. The data were obtained in a study of CD8 T cells in Susac syndrome. Sequencing of TCR beta was undertaken in CD8+ and CD4+ T cells derived from blood. Negative isolation was used for CD8+ and CD4+ T cells, and FACS enrichment was applied to TEMRA cells.

The chain couples TRBV12-3 or TRBV12-4 to TRBJ2-5, with D possibly being TRBD2 (6 bases). The TCR originated in a human donor in good health. The sample taken for sequencing was CD4+ T cells from PBMCs. This CDR3 reads CASSPWRGQETQYF. CDR3 DNA sequence: TGTGCCAGCTCCCCATGGCGGGGCCAAGAGACCCAGTACTTC.